This entry is about one T cell receptor (beta chain). Its antigen is currently unknown. The limits of the CDR3 on the DNA are not certain, so only TCRdb's listed CDR3 is given. The CDR3 spans 16 amino acids, including both terminal residues. CDR1 is LNHDA and CDR2 is SQIVND in the germline V gene (reference sequence). The sample belongs to a study of beta chain features in type 1 diabetes. The study, taken as a whole, reports: Shortening that was moderate but significant affected the TCRB CDR3s of Type 1 diabetes patients in all four CD4+ subsets.

The isolated RNA, all of it, was reverse transcribed, so expressed TCRB transcripts were what got sequenced. The assay was immunoSEQ multiplex PCR, and TCRdb's table has in-frame clones only and misses some. The sample lists nearly 700,000 clones, under 15% occurring once. Input material: naive CD4+ T cells from blood. This sequence was found in a man between 18 and 35 years old with type 1 diabetes. The J gene is TRBJ2-5, the V gene TRBV19; the table's D call of TRBD1 was not tested on the DNA. The CDR3 reads CASSISVWTGAETQYF.